This TCR beta chain originates from a study of shared clonotypes between healthy human individuals. Note on this clone: This same CDR3 is encoded by further DNA sequences in the sample.

Unsorted material relied on tens of millions of PBMCs as the source of genomic DNA. Clones were read by immunoSEQ multiplex PCR, and TCRdb kept only the in-frame ones, dropping some. Of approximately 440,000 clones listed, approximately 71% were seen once; the top ten hold about 11%. Germline CDR1 SGDLS, CDR2 YYNGEE. The CDR3 has 14 residues. The ends lost 0 bases at V and 9 bases at J; junction bases unmatched: 5. The gene calls are TRBV9 and TRBJ2-1, with 8 bases fitting TRBD2. Sequenced sample: PBMCs. This TCR came from a woman aged 40-49 years in good health. Some clones in this sample may be carry-over from other donors' samples. For the CDR3, the DNA is TGTGCCAGCAGCGTAGCGGGAGGGCCTGGTGAGCAGTTCTTC. Amino acids: CASSVAGGPGEQFF.